These T cell receptor beta chains were read from a single sample in a study of CD8 T cells in Susac syndrome. MiXCR, run by TCRdb on the immunoSEQ multiplex PCR reads, gives a single entry per CDR3 protein. The sample contains about 190,000 distinct CDR3 sequences, just under 95% of which appear only once. The sample consisted of CD8+ T cells from PBMCs. These TCRs come from a human donor with Susac syndrome. The CDR3 runs from the conserved cysteine through the conserved F or W. Each record gives: D gene, J gene, clone size, CDR3 length, V gene, CDR3 DNA, CDR3 protein. A D gene is named only where the DNA matches it firmly. The size field is filled for only some rows; it gives once, few, many or a size class.

D gene: TRBD1; J gene: TRBJ1-2; clone size: .; CDR3 length: 16; V gene: TRBV20-1; CDR3 DNA: TGCAGTGGAGTCCTCGGCGGGACAGCCAATGCCTATGGCTACACCTTC; CDR3 protein: CSGVLGGTANAYGYTF
D gene: TRBD1; J gene: TRBJ1-5; clone size: .; CDR3 length: 18; V gene: TRBV12-3/TRBV12-4; CDR3 DNA: TGTGCCAGCAGTAATACCGGGACAGGGATATATAGCAATCAGCCCCAGCATTTT; CDR3 protein: CASSNTGTGIYSNQPQHF
D gene: .; J gene: TRBJ2-7; clone size: .; CDR3 length: 13; V gene: TRBV12-5; CDR3 DNA: TGTGCTAGTGGTTTGGGCCGGGGTTACGAGCAGTACTTC; CDR3 protein: CASGLGRGYEQYF
D gene: TRBD2; J gene: TRBJ2-1; clone size: .; CDR3 length: 15; V gene: TRBV7-8; CDR3 DNA: TGTGCCAGCAGCTTAGGTCGGACTAGCGGGGGAGGGCAGTTCTTC; CDR3 protein: CASSLGRTSGGGQFF
D gene: .; J gene: TRBJ1-1; clone size: .; CDR3 length: 11; V gene: TRBV28; CDR3 DNA: TGTGCCAGCAGAACAGACTATGAAGCTTTCTTT; CDR3 protein: CASRTDYEAFF
D gene: .; J gene: TRBJ2-1; clone size: .; CDR3 length: 15; V gene: TRBV12-3/TRBV12-4; CDR3 DNA: TGTGCCAGCAGTACGACCCGGGACCCCTACAATGAGCAGTTCTTC; CDR3 protein: CASSTTRDPYNEQFF
D gene: .; J gene: TRBJ2-3; clone size: .; CDR3 length: 15; V gene: TRBV9; CDR3 DNA: TGTGCCAGCAGCATTAGCGGAAGTCAAACAGATACGCAGTATTTT; CDR3 protein: CASSISGSQTDTQYF
D gene: .; J gene: TRBJ1-2; clone size: .; CDR3 length: 15; V gene: TRBV13; CDR3 DNA: TGTGCCAGCAGCTTCATGACGGAACTAACCGATGGCTACACCTTC; CDR3 protein: CASSFMTELTDGYTF
D gene: .; J gene: TRBJ1-4; clone size: .; CDR3 length: 15; V gene: TRBV2; CDR3 DNA: TGTGCCAGCAGCGACATGAGGGGAGTGAAGGAAAAACTGTTTTTT; CDR3 protein: CASSDMRGVKEKLFF
D gene: .; J gene: TRBJ1-5; clone size: .; CDR3 length: 14; V gene: TRBV19; CDR3 DNA: TGTGCCAGTAGTATGGGCTTTAGCAATCAGCCCCAGCATTTT; CDR3 protein: CASSMGFSNQPQHF
D gene: .; J gene: TRBJ1-2; clone size: .; CDR3 length: 18; V gene: TRBV7-6; CDR3 DNA: TGTGCCAGCAGCCCGGAGGTCCGGGCCAAGCTAACTAACTATGGCTACACCTTC; CDR3 protein: CASSPEVRAKLTNYGYTF
D gene: .; J gene: TRBJ2-7; clone size: .; CDR3 length: 15; V gene: TRBV3-1; CDR3 DNA: TGTGCCAGCAGCCAAAGGTCCATGGTGTTGGAAGAGCAGTACTTC; CDR3 protein: CASSQRSMVLEEQYF
D gene: TRBD2; J gene: TRBJ2-3; clone size: .; CDR3 length: 18; V gene: TRBV9; CDR3 DNA: TGTGCCAGCAGCGAGTTAGCGGGGGGTCCGGGTGTTAAAGATACGCAGTATTTT; CDR3 protein: CASSELAGGPGVKDTQYF
D gene: .; J gene: TRBJ2-2; clone size: .; CDR3 length: 13; V gene: TRBV2; CDR3 DNA: TGTGCCAGCAGTTGGGAGAACACCGGGGAGCTGTTTTTT; CDR3 protein: CASSWENTGELFF
D gene: TRBD2; J gene: TRBJ2-3; clone size: .; CDR3 length: 14; V gene: TRBV7-6; CDR3 DNA: TGTGCCAGCAGCCGGGGACTAGCCAGGGATACGCAGTATTTT; CDR3 protein: CASSRGLARDTQYF
D gene: TRBD1; J gene: TRBJ2-4; clone size: .; CDR3 length: 15; V gene: TRBV20-1; CDR3 DNA: TGCAGTGCTAGAGCACAGGGGGAGACCAAAAACATTCAGTACTTC; CDR3 protein: CSARAQGETKNIQYF
D gene: TRBD2; J gene: TRBJ2-1; clone size: .; CDR3 length: 13; V gene: TRBV20-1; CDR3 DNA: TGCAGTGCTGAGATCAGCGGGGATAATGAGCAGTTCTTC; CDR3 protein: CSAEISGDNEQFF
D gene: .; J gene: TRBJ2-1; clone size: .; CDR3 length: 12; V gene: TRBV30; CDR3 DNA: TGTGCCTGGAGTGTACGGACCGGAGAGCAGTTCTTC; CDR3 protein: CAWSVRTGEQFF
D gene: TRBD1; J gene: TRBJ2-5; clone size: .; CDR3 length: 14; V gene: TRBV11-2; CDR3 DNA: TGTGCCAGCAGCTTTCAGGGGGCGAGGGAGACCCAGTACTTC; CDR3 protein: CASSFQGARETQYF
D gene: TRBD1; J gene: TRBJ2-7; clone size: .; CDR3 length: 15; V gene: TRBV3-1; CDR3 DNA: TGTGCCAGCAGCCTCGGGACAGCCGGACACTACGAGCAGTACTTC; CDR3 protein: CASSLGTAGHYEQYF
D gene: .; J gene: TRBJ2-5; clone size: .; CDR3 length: 15; V gene: TRBV28; CDR3 DNA: TGTGCCAGCAGTAGTCAGGGCGGGTGGCAAGAGACCCAGTACTTC; CDR3 protein: CASSSQGGWQETQYF
D gene: TRBD2; J gene: TRBJ2-1; clone size: .; CDR3 length: 19; V gene: TRBV7-8; CDR3 DNA: TGTGCCAGCAGCTTAGCTCTAGCGGGAGGGCCTAGCTCCTACAATGAGCAGTTCTTC; CDR3 protein: CASSLALAGGPSSYNEQFF
D gene: .; J gene: TRBJ1-4; clone size: .; CDR3 length: 13; V gene: TRBV23-1; CDR3 DNA: TGCGCCAGCTCCTGTGTCTTTAATGAAAAACTGTTTTTT; CDR3 protein: CASSCVFNEKLFF
D gene: .; J gene: TRBJ2-3; clone size: .; CDR3 length: 12; V gene: TRBV20-1; CDR3 DNA: TGCAGTGCTAGAGCCCTCAGGGATACGCAGTATTTT; CDR3 protein: CSARALRDTQYF
D gene: TRBD2; J gene: TRBJ2-7; clone size: .; CDR3 length: 15; V gene: TRBV9; CDR3 DNA: TGTGCCAGCAGCCAAAGCGGGGGGCCCACCTACGAGCAGTACTTC; CDR3 protein: CASSQSGGPTYEQYF
D gene: .; J gene: TRBJ2-1; clone size: .; CDR3 length: 15; V gene: TRBV19; CDR3 DNA: TGTGCCAGTAGTATGCTCGCGGAGGGGGGGGATGAGCAGTTCTTC; CDR3 protein: CASSMLAEGGDEQFF
D gene: TRBD1; J gene: TRBJ2-7; clone size: .; CDR3 length: 16; V gene: TRBV5-6; CDR3 DNA: TGTGCCAGCAGCTTGGAATGGGACAGGAGGAACTACGAGCAGTACTTC; CDR3 protein: CASSLEWDRRNYEQYF
D gene: .; J gene: TRBJ2-3; clone size: .; CDR3 length: 14; V gene: TRBV7-3; CDR3 DNA: TGTGCCAGCAGCTCCGGCCAGTTAGAAGATACGCAGTATTTT; CDR3 protein: CASSSGQLEDTQYF
D gene: TRBD2; J gene: TRBJ2-1; clone size: .; CDR3 length: 16; V gene: TRBV6-4; CDR3 DNA: TGTGCCAGCACTAACCTCGGACTAGCGGGTAACAATGAGCAGTTCTTC; CDR3 protein: CASTNLGLAGNNEQFF
D gene: TRBD1; J gene: TRBJ1-4; clone size: .; CDR3 length: 13; V gene: TRBV30; CDR3 DNA: TGTGCCTGGAGCGAGGGGGCCAATGAAAAACTGTTTTTT; CDR3 protein: CAWSEGANEKLFF
D gene: TRBD2; J gene: TRBJ2-1; clone size: .; CDR3 length: 14; V gene: TRBV9; CDR3 DNA: TGTGCCAGCAGCGCCGGGACTAGCCGCGATGAGCAGTTCTTC; CDR3 protein: CASSAGTSRDEQFF
D gene: TRBD2; J gene: TRBJ2-7; clone size: .; CDR3 length: 14; V gene: TRBV28; CDR3 DNA: TGTGCCAGCAGTTTTCAAGCGGGAACCTACGAGCAGTACTTC; CDR3 protein: CASSFQAGTYEQYF
D gene: .; J gene: TRBJ1-1; clone size: .; CDR3 length: 17; V gene: TRBV9; CDR3 DNA: TGTGCCAGCAGCCGTAGAAGGGATAGGGGGGATAACACTGAAGCTTTCTTT; CDR3 protein: CASSRRRDRGDNTEAFF
D gene: TRBD1; J gene: TRBJ2-7; clone size: .; CDR3 length: 12; V gene: TRBV28; CDR3 DNA: TGTGCCAGCACGACAGGGGAGTCCGAGCAGTACTTC; CDR3 protein: CASTTGESEQYF
D gene: TRBD2; J gene: TRBJ2-1; clone size: .; CDR3 length: 14; V gene: TRBV29-1; CDR3 DNA: TGCAGCGTGACCGGGACTAGACTCTACAATGAGCAGTTCTTC; CDR3 protein: CSVTGTRLYNEQFF
D gene: TRBD1; J gene: TRBJ1-2; clone size: once; CDR3 length: 16; V gene: TRBV5-1; CDR3 DNA: TGCGCCAGCAGTTTAGACAGGGTAGTATCTAACTATGGCTACACCTTC; CDR3 protein: CASSLDRVVSNYGYTF
D gene: .; J gene: TRBJ1-5; clone size: .; CDR3 length: 15; V gene: TRBV19; CDR3 DNA: TGTGCCAGTAGTATAGGGCAGGCCTTCGCTCAGCCCCAGCATTTT; CDR3 protein: CASSIGQAFAQPQHF
D gene: .; J gene: TRBJ1-1; clone size: .; CDR3 length: 13; V gene: TRBV4-1; CDR3 DNA: TGCGCCAGCAGCCCCGGGGTGGCCACTGAAGCTTTCTTT; CDR3 protein: CASSPGVATEAFF
D gene: .; J gene: TRBJ1-6; clone size: .; CDR3 length: 14; V gene: TRBV10-3; CDR3 DNA: TGTGCCATCAGTGCGGCTGAAGGGAATTCACCCCTCCACTTT; CDR3 protein: CAISAAEGNSPLHF
D gene: TRBD2; J gene: TRBJ2-7; clone size: .; CDR3 length: 16; V gene: TRBV12-3/TRBV12-4; CDR3 DNA: TGTGCCAGCAGACGACCGGGACTAGCGGGCTCCTACGAGCAGTACTTC; CDR3 protein: CASRRPGLAGSYEQYF
D gene: .; J gene: TRBJ2-7; clone size: .; CDR3 length: 15; V gene: TRBV28; CDR3 DNA: TGTGCCAGCAGTTTAATAGGGCAGGGGCCCTACGAGCAGTACTTC; CDR3 protein: CASSLIGQGPYEQYF
D gene: .; J gene: TRBJ2-3; clone size: .; CDR3 length: 13; V gene: TRBV9; CDR3 DNA: TGTGCCAGCAGCGACACCGGAACAGATACGCAGTATTTT; CDR3 protein: CASSDTGTDTQYF
D gene: .; J gene: TRBJ2-7; clone size: once; CDR3 length: 14; V gene: TRBV27; CDR3 DNA: TGTGCCAGCAGCCCCGGGCCCTCCTCGGACGAGCAGTACTTC; CDR3 protein: CASSPGPSSDEQYF
D gene: .; J gene: TRBJ2-1; clone size: .; CDR3 length: 12; V gene: TRBV20-1; CDR3 DNA: TGCAGTGCTCAGTGGACAGACAATGAGCAGTTCTTC; CDR3 protein: CSAQWTDNEQFF
D gene: TRBD1; J gene: TRBJ2-7; clone size: .; CDR3 length: 15; V gene: TRBV9; CDR3 DNA: TGTGCCAGCAGCGTAGGTGGACAGGGTGTCAACGAGCAGTACTTC; CDR3 protein: CASSVGGQGVNEQYF
D gene: .; J gene: TRBJ1-4; clone size: .; CDR3 length: 16; V gene: TRBV12-3/TRBV12-4; CDR3 DNA: TGTGCCAGCAGTTCTTCCGCCGACAGGAGGGCTGAAAAACTGTTTTTT; CDR3 protein: CASSSSADRRAEKLFF
D gene: .; J gene: TRBJ2-1; clone size: .; CDR3 length: 12; V gene: TRBV7-2; CDR3 DNA: TGTGCCAGCAGCTTAGGTCTCAATGAGCAGTTCTTC; CDR3 protein: CASSLGLNEQFF
D gene: .; J gene: TRBJ2-7; clone size: .; CDR3 length: 15; V gene: TRBV5-4; CDR3 DNA: TGTGCCAGTATGACAAGGACGAATTCTCCCTACGAGCAGTACTTC; CDR3 protein: CASMTRTNSPYEQYF
D gene: TRBD1; J gene: TRBJ2-7; clone size: .; CDR3 length: 14; V gene: TRBV27; CDR3 DNA: TGTGCCAGCAGTCAGGGGGCGTTCTCCTACGAGCAGTACTTC; CDR3 protein: CASSQGAFSYEQYF
D gene: .; J gene: TRBJ2-2; clone size: .; CDR3 length: 16; V gene: TRBV9; CDR3 DNA: TGTGCCAGCAGCGCAGACATTCACTTGAACACCGGGGAGCTGTTTTTT; CDR3 protein: CASSADIHLNTGELFF
D gene: TRBD2; J gene: TRBJ2-1; clone size: .; CDR3 length: 17; V gene: TRBV5-1; CDR3 DNA: TGCGCCAGCAGCTTGGGGGATAGCGGGGCCGTGGGCGATGAGCAGTTCTTC; CDR3 protein: CASSLGDSGAVGDEQFF
D gene: .; J gene: TRBJ2-1; clone size: .; CDR3 length: 15; V gene: TRBV9; CDR3 DNA: TGTGCCAGCAGCGCCGGGGACGGCTCCTACAATGAGCAGTTCTTC; CDR3 protein: CASSAGDGSYNEQFF
D gene: TRBD2; J gene: TRBJ2-1; clone size: .; CDR3 length: 14; V gene: TRBV2; CDR3 DNA: TGTGCCAGCAGTGATACTAGCGGGAGGAATGAGCAGTTCTTC; CDR3 protein: CASSDTSGRNEQFF
D gene: .; J gene: TRBJ2-2; clone size: .; CDR3 length: 13; V gene: TRBV6-1; CDR3 DNA: TGTGCCAGCAGTATAGCAGGGTTCGGGGAGCTGTTTTTT; CDR3 protein: CASSIAGFGELFF
D gene: .; J gene: TRBJ1-5; clone size: .; CDR3 length: 15; V gene: TRBV27; CDR3 DNA: TGTGCCAGCAGTTTACTAAGGGACATAACTCAGCCCCAGCATTTT; CDR3 protein: CASSLLRDITQPQHF
D gene: TRBD1; J gene: TRBJ1-5; clone size: .; CDR3 length: 17; V gene: TRBV9; CDR3 DNA: TGTGCCAGCAGCCCCGGGACAGGCGGTTATAGCAATCAGCCCCAGCATTTT; CDR3 protein: CASSPGTGGYSNQPQHF
D gene: .; J gene: TRBJ1-2; clone size: .; CDR3 length: 15; V gene: TRBV27; CDR3 DNA: TGTGCCAGCAGTTTATCGATAACCCCAGGGTATGGCTACACCTTC; CDR3 protein: CASSLSITPGYGYTF